Below, 18 T cell receptor beta chains from the same sample are listed, as sequenced in a study of memory B cells and T cells in multiple sclerosis. These receptors have no known antigen. Stimulus-free culture yielded autoproliferating CFSE-dim and non-proliferating CFSE-high T cells, each sequenced separately. Roughly 5x10^7 CFSE-labeled PBMCs were cultured less than nine days unstimulated, then replicate wells were pooled. Generated by immunoSEQ multiplex PCR, the TCRdb table keeps only in-frame clones and is missing some. The table has 46,000 or so clones, more than 65% seen once; the top ten hold 1.1%. Sequencing used PBMCs from blood kept in culture. Receptor source: a human donor with multiple sclerosis.

J is TRBJ2-7 and V is TRBV2; D might be TRBD2 (6 bases). V was cut by 7 bases and J by 3 bases, with 13 bases left in between. CDR3 length: 13 amino acids. Germline V gene data show CDR1 as SNHLY and CDR2 as FYNNEI. The CDR3 sequence: CASKVGLLYEQYF. DNA of the CDR3: TGTGCCAGCAAGGTGGGACTCCTCTACGAGCAGTACTTC.

The V call is TRBV12-5, the J call TRBJ1-2, with a tentative D call TRBD1 (6 bases). The V gene's germline CDR1 is LGHNT and CDR2 FRNRAP. V was shortened by 6 bases and J by 8 bases, with 19 bases between the two germline ends. CDR3 length: 14 amino acids. The DNA for the CDR3 is TGTGCTAGTGGGCCCTCCGGGGGCTTGGGAGGCTACACCTTC. Protein sequence: CASGPSGGLGGYTF.

The V and J genes are TRBV10-3 and TRBJ2-7, with D maybe TRBD1 (6 bases). The ends were cut back, 10 bases at V and 0 bases at J, with 10 bases in the middle. Germline lookup yields CDR1 ENHRY and CDR2 SYGVKD. The CDR3 is 12 amino acids. The CDR3, as DNA: TGTGCCACCACAGGGAGCTCCTACGAGCAGTACTTC. Translating gives CATTGSSYEQYF.

V usage is TRBV10-3 and J usage is TRBJ1-5, with D unclear. The CDR3 covers 13 residues. V gave up 5 bases and J gave up 5 bases, with 10 bases separating them. Germline loops: CDR1 ENHRY, CDR2 SYGVKD. CDR3 residues: CAISQAVYQPQHF. The CDR3 coding sequence is TGTGCCATCAGTCAGGCCGTTTATCAGCCCCAGCATTTT.

The CDR3 loop reads CASSVEWGADTQYF. Written as DNA, the CDR3 is TGTGCCAGCAGCGTAGAATGGGGGGCAGATACGCAGTATTTT. The gene calls are TRBV9 and TRBJ2-3; TRBD2 is a possible D gene (6 bases). V gave up 0 bases and J gave up 4 bases, with 9 bases separating them. Looked up from germline, CDR1 is SGDLS and CDR2 is YYNGEE. The length of the CDR3 is 14 residues.

This clone was seen once. The rearrangement joins TRBV11-1 to TRBJ1-1; perhaps TRBD1 as D (6 bases). Germline CDR1 and CDR2: SGHAT and FQDESV (reference sequence). V lost 5 bases and J 7 bases, leaving 23 bases between the germline ends. The CDR3 totals 16 residues. For the CDR3, the DNA is TGTGCCAGCAGCCCCAGGGGTGGAGGAGAATATTTTGAAGCTTTCTTT. This translates into CASSPRGGGEYFEAFF.

This clone was detected only once. The chain has TRBV7-2 and TRBJ2-2, with D unclear. The V end lost 1 base, the J end lost 1 base, and 4 bases lay between the germline ends. The CDR3 totals 14 residues. Germline assignment: CDR1 SGHTA and CDR2 FQGNSA. The CDR3 DNA reads TGTGCCAGCAGCTTAGACCTGAACACCGGGGAGCTGTTTTTT. As protein: CASSLDLNTGELFF.

The chain recombines TRBV5-4 with TRBJ1-2, with D perhaps TRBD1 (6 bases). V lost 3 bases to trimming and J lost 6 bases, with 18 bases between them. The CDR3 length is 15 residues. Germline V lookup: CDR1 SGHNT, CDR2 YYREEE (reference sequence). The CDR3 DNA reads TGTGCCAGCAGCTCATCATGGGGGGCACTCAATGGCTACACCTTC. As protein: CASSSSWGALNGYTF. Together with reference TRBV5-4 and TRBJ1-2, the CDR3 gives the full variable domain: ETGVTQSPTHLIKTRGQQVTLRCSSQSGHNTVSWYQQALGQGPQFIFQYYREEENGRGNFPPRFSGLQFPNYSSELNVNALELDDSALYLCASSSSWGALNGYTFGSGTRLTVV.

This chain links TRBV11-2 with TRBJ1-1, with D possibly matching TRBD1 (6 bases). The CDR3 extends over 15 amino acids. The V gene's germline CDR1 is SGHAT and CDR2 FQNNGV. V was shortened by 5 bases and J by 5 bases, with 18 bases between the two germline ends. The CDR3 DNA sequence: TGTGCCAGCAGCCCTGAGGGGGATGGAAGAACTGAAGCTTTCTTT. Translation: CASSPEGDGRTEAFF.

This chain links TRBV6-6 with TRBJ2-3, with 7 bases fitting TRBD2. CDR3 length: 14 residues. V shed 2 bases, J shed 5 bases, and the junction held 4 bases outside the gene matches. In germline, CDR1 is MNHNY, CDR2 SVGAGI (reference sequence). In nucleotides, the CDR3 is TGTGCCAGCAGTTACAGCGGGGTGAGAGATACGCAGTATTTT. Translating gives CASSYSGVRDTQYF.

The V and J genes are TRBV4-2 and TRBJ2-2; D might be TRBD2 (5 bases). Germline V gene sequence: CDR1 LGHNA, CDR2 YNFKEQ. The V and J ends lost 0 bases and 8 bases respectively, with 10 bases between them. There are 14 residues in the CDR3. The DNA of the CDR3 is TGTGCCAGCAGCCAAGAAGGAGGTCAGGGGGAGCTGTTTTTT. Translated: CASSQEGGQGELFF.

The chain joins TRBV5-1 to TRBJ2-2; possibly TRBD2 for D (5 bases). The length of the CDR3 is 17 residues. Trimming took 2 bases from V and 0 from J, leaving 14 bases between them. CDR1 and CDR2 (germline): SGHRS, YFSETQ. As DNA, the CDR3 is TGCGCCAGCAGCTTCTCGGGGTCAGGCTCGAACACCGGGGAGCTGTTTTTT. It translates to CASSFSGSGSNTGELFF.

V gene TRBV27 combines with J gene TRBJ2-3; D is perhaps TRBD2 (6 bases). CDR3 length: 13 amino acids. Trimming removed 8 bases at V and 4 bases at J, with 13 bases between. Germline CDR1 is MNHEY and CDR2 is SMNVEV (reference sequence). DNA of the CDR3: TGTGCCAGCGGGAGGTTTGGGGCAGATACGCAGTATTTT. Amino acid sequence: CASGRFGADTQYF.

This chain links TRBV7-2 with TRBJ1-1; unclear D gene. The CDR3 contains 13 residues. The germline V gene has CDR1 SGHTA and CDR2 FQGNSA. V dropped 5 bases and J dropped 1 base, with 8 bases sitting between them. CDR3 residues: CASSVEGNTEAFF. CDR3 coding DNA: TGTGCCAGCAGCGTCGAGGGGAACACTGAAGCTTTCTTT.

The rearrangement uses TRBV30 and TRBJ1-5, with 7 bases that match TRBD1. The CDR3 totals 13 residues. The germline V gene has CDR1 GTSNPN and CDR2 SVGIG (reference sequence). The junction had 9 bases not matched to a gene; V was cut back by 2 bases and J by 11 bases. The CDR3 sequence is CAWSSTGTASQHF. The CDR3 bases are TGTGCCTGGAGTAGCACCGGGACAGCTTCCCAGCATTTT.

The chain joins TRBV28 to TRBJ1-6; TRBD1 agrees at 9 bases. This CDR3 is 16 amino acids long. The junction had 13 bases not matched to a gene; V was cut back by 3 bases and J by 13 bases. Germline CDR1 is MDHEN and CDR2 is SYDVKM. CDR3 bases: TGTGCCAGCAGTTTGTTCACAGGGGGCGATCTAATCCCCCTCCACTTT. It is translated as CASSLFTGGDLIPLHF.

This clone was seen just once. The V gene is TRBV11-2, the J gene TRBJ2-7, with D uncertain. The germline gives CDR1 SGHAT, CDR2 FQNNGV. The V gene lost 5 bases and the J gene lost 2 bases, with 16 bases spanning the gap. This CDR3 has 15 amino acids. CDR3 sequence: CASSVVLSSTYEQYF. Here the CDR3 DNA reads TGTGCCAGCAGCGTGGTCCTCTCTTCAACCTACGAGCAGTACTTC.

V gene TRBV9 combines with J gene TRBJ2-5, with D unclear. Trimming stripped 0 bases from V and 3 bases from J, with 6 bases between. The length of the CDR3 is 13 residues. CDR1 and CDR2 from the germline V gene are SGDLS and YYNGEE. The CDR3 DNA reads TGTGCCAGCAGCGTAGGGGTCGAAGAGACCCAGTACTTC. Translating it yields CASSVGVEETQYF.